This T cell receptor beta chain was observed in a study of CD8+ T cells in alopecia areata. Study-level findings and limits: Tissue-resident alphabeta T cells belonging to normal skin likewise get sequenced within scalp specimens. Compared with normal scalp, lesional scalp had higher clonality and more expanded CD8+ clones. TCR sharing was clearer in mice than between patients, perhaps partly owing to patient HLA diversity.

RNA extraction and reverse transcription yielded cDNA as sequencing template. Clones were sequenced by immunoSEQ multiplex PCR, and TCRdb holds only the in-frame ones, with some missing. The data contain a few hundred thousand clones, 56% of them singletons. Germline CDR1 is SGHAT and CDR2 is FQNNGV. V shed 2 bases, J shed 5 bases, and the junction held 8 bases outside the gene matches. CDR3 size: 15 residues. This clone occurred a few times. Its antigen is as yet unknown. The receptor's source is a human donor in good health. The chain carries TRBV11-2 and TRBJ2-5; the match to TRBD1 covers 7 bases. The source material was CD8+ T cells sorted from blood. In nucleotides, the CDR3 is TGTGCCAGCAGCTTATATGACAGGGTGATTGAGACCCAGTACTTC. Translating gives CASSLYDRVIETQYF. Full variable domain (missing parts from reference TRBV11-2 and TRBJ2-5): EAGVAQSPRYKIIEKRQSVAFWCNPISGHATLYWYQQILGQGPKLLIQFQNNGVVDDSQLPKDRFSAERLKGVDSTLKIQPAKLEDSAVYLCASSLYDRVIETQYFGPGTRLLVL.